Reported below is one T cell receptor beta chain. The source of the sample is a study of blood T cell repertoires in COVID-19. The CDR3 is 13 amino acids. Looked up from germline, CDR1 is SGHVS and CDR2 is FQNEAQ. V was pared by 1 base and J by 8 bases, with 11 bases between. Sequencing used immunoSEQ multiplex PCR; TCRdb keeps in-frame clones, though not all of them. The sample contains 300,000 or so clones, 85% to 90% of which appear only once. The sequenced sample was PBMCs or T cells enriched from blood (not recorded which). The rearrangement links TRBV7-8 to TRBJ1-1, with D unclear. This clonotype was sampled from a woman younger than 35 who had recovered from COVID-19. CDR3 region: CASSLVEGQEAFF. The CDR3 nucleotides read TGTGCCAGCAGCTTAGTTGAGGGTCAAGAAGCTTTCTTT.